Listed here are 29 T cell receptor beta chains from one sample, sequenced in a study of vaccination and CD4 T cells after COVID-19. Once obtained from cultured CD4+ T cells, the DNA was sequenced using the Oncomine TCR Beta short-read assay. TCRdb reprocessed the PCR reads via MiXCR and lists one record per CDR3 protein. The sample lists approximately 10,000 distinct CDR3 sequences, approximately 60% occurring once. Treatment denoted: roughly 11-day PBMC culture with coronavirus spike peptide pools or control peptides (ViraFEST assay). These TCRs are of unknown antigen specificity. The source material was CD4+ T cells from blood, cultured in vitro. These TCRs come from a human donor who had recovered from COVID-19.

This clonotype was recorded a few times. This chain uses TRBV7-2 with TRBJ2-2; D is unclear. Trimming removed 7 bases at V and 5 bases at J, with 11 bases between. Germline values: CDR1 SGHTA, CDR2 FQGNSA. The CDR3 has 13 residues. The CDR3 sequence: CASTLKVTGELFF. The DNA for the CDR3 is TGTGCCAGCACCCTGAAGGTTACCGGGGAGCTGTTTTTT.

The chain uses TRBV28 and TRBJ2-2, with D perhaps TRBD1 (6 bases). Trimming stripped 4 bases from V and 4 bases from J, with 13 bases between. The CDR3 loop spans 15 amino acids. CDR1 is MDHEN, CDR2 SYDVKM, per germline. The CDR3 loop is CASSSPTRGTGELFF. The CDR3 DNA reads as TGTGCCAGCAGTTCCCCGACCAGGGGCACCGGGGAGCTGTTTTTT.

This clonotype has just a few counts. J is TRBJ1-1 and V is TRBV2; 7 nucleotides agree with TRBD1. The CDR3 runs 13 residues. With 5 bases clipped from V and 4 bases from J, the junction kept 4 bases outside the gene matches. Germline lookup yields CDR1 SNHLY and CDR2 FYNNEI. CDR3 in DNA: TGTGCCAGCAGTAACCGGGACAGCACTGAAGCTTTCTTT. Its protein product is CASSNRDSTEAFF.

The genes are TRBV28 and TRBJ1-5; unclear D gene. V lost 6 bases to trimming and J lost 4 bases, with 19 bases between them. CDR1 is MDHEN, CDR2 SYDVKM, per germline. This CDR3 comprises 16 residues. CDR3 sequence reads: CASSPIGKPENQPQHF. The CDR3 bases are TGTGCCAGCAGCCCAATCGGCAAACCAGAGAATCAGCCCCAGCATTTT.

This clonotype has just a few counts. The gene calls are TRBV15 and TRBJ2-1; TRBD2 matches at 7 bases. Germline loops: CDR1 LNHNV, CDR2 YYDKDF (reference sequence). Trimming at V came to 4 bases and at J to 4 bases, leaving 7 bases not matched to a gene. The CDR3 has 15 amino acids. As DNA, the CDR3 is TGTGCCACCAGCAAGGGAAGCGGGAAGTACAATGAGCAGTTCTTC. This codes for CATSKGSGKYNEQFF.

The rearrangement uses TRBV20-1 and TRBJ2-5; 15 nucleotides agree with TRBD2. Germline CDR1 and CDR2: DFQATT and SNEGSKA (reference sequence). J lost 1 base, V lost 6 bases, and 3 bases had no gene match. The CDR3 loop spans 15 amino acids. The CDR3 DNA sequence: TGCAGTGCAAAGGGACTAGCGGGGGGCCAAGAGACCCAGTACTTC. This gives the protein CSAKGLAGGQETQYF.

V and J are TRBV2 and TRBJ1-1, with D hard to call. The CDR3 is made up of 11 amino acids. Germline V gene data show CDR1 as SNHLY and CDR2 as FYNNEI. V was shortened by 9 bases and J by 1 base, with 6 bases between the two germline ends. The CDR3, as DNA: TGTGCCAGGGGAGCGAACACTGAAGCTTTCTTT. Its protein product is CARGANTEAFF.

The V gene is TRBV7-2, the J gene TRBJ2-5; 7 bases fit TRBD2. The CDR3 is 14 amino acids. The J segment lost 5 bases and the V segment lost 1 base, leaving 4 bases of the junction unmatched. Per the germline V gene, CDR1 is SGHTA and CDR2 is FQGNSA. CDR3 in amino acids: CASSLGGRVETQYF. CDR3 nucleotide sequence: TGTGCCAGCAGCTTAGGGGGGAGGGTCGAGACCCAGTACTTC.

This chain links TRBV18 with TRBJ1-2, with TRBD1 matching 10 bases. Germline V CDR1 and CDR2: KGHSH, LQKENI. Losses at the gene ends were 4 bases for V and 2 bases for J; bases not matched to a gene: 1. The CDR3 is made up of 14 amino acids. The CDR3 DNA reads TGTGCCAGCTCACAGGACAGGGGGAACTATGGCTACACCTTC. Its protein is CASSQDRGNYGYTF.

This clonotype turned up a few times. V and J are TRBV19 and TRBJ1-2; no reliable D call. Trimming cost V 5 bases and J 7 bases, with 14 bases left between them. The germline V gene has CDR1 LNHDA and CDR2 SQIVND (reference sequence). The CDR3 sequence is 13 residues long. The CDR3 loop reads CASSDVLGSGYTF. The CDR3 nucleotides are TGTGCCAGTAGTGACGTCCTGGGGTCTGGCTACACCTTC.

The V gene is TRBV29-1, the J gene TRBJ1-1, with D hard to call. Trimming stripped 6 bases from V and 3 bases from J, with 14 bases between. The CDR3 runs 13 residues. Germline V gene data show CDR1 as SQVTM and CDR2 as ANQGSEA. CDR3 region: CSVSREDHTEAFF. The DNA for the CDR3 is TGCAGCGTAAGTAGGGAGGACCACACTGAAGCTTTCTTT.

The chain joins TRBV7-2 to TRBJ1-2; possibly TRBD1 for D (5 bases). This CDR3 contains 14 residues. Germline-derived CDR1 and CDR2 are SGHTA and FQGNSA. The ends were cut back, 3 bases at V and 6 bases at J, with 14 bases in the middle. CDR3 bases: TGTGCCAGCAGCTTTGGGGGAGTTGTAGATGGCTACACCTTC. Amino acid sequence: CASSFGGVVDGYTF.

V is TRBV7-2 and J is TRBJ2-1; 11 bases match TRBD2. The J call is uncertain, as TRBJ2-7 better fits the DNA end. Germline CDR1 reads SGHTA; CDR2 reads FQGNSA. The CDR3 has 18 amino acids. The CDR3, as DNA: TGTGCCAGCAGCTTTACGCGGGTCAAGACTAGCGGGACTTACGAGCAGTACTTC. It encodes CASSFTRVKTSGTYEQYF.

V and J are TRBV7-9 and TRBJ1-4; D is undetermined. Germline lookup yields CDR1 SEHNR and CDR2 FQNEAQ (reference sequence). This CDR3 has 13 amino acids. V was shortened by 4 bases and J by 6 bases, with 9 bases between the two germline ends. CDR3 nucleotides: TGTGCCAGCAGCTCTAGGACCTATGAAAAACTGTTTTTT. Residues: CASSSRTYEKLFF.

This chain connects TRBV2 to TRBJ2-7; 9 bases line up with TRBD1. The V gene's germline CDR1 is SNHLY and CDR2 FYNNEI. After removal of 6 bases from V and 9 bases from J, the junction contained 12 bases not matched to a gene. The CDR3 covers 14 residues. The CDR3 protein is CASRGTGSPVGQYF. For the CDR3, the DNA is TGTGCCAGCAGAGGGACAGGGAGCCCCGTCGGGCAGTACTTC.

The chain recombines TRBV12-3 or TRBV12-4 with TRBJ1-1; D gene uncertain. With 2 bases removed from V and 3 bases from J, the gap between germline ends came to 10 bases. The CDR3 spans 14 residues. CDR3 protein: CASSLRRGDTEAFF. In DNA, the CDR3 is TGTGCCAGCAGTTTACGACGAGGAGACACTGAAGCTTTCTTT.

This clonotype appeared a few times. This chain links TRBV7-9 with TRBJ1-1; possible D gene TRBD1, 6 bases. CDR1 is SEHNR and CDR2 is FQNEAQ in the germline V gene (reference sequence). The CDR3 is 15 amino acids. Trimming removed 2 bases at V and 4 bases at J, with 14 bases between. In DNA form, the CDR3 reads TGTGCCAGCAGCTTAAAGGGGGGAGTGGCCACTGAAGCTTTCTTT. As protein: CASSLKGGVATEAFF.

The chain is built from TRBV29-1 and TRBJ2-3; 9 bases agree with TRBD1. From germline, CDR1 is SQVTM and CDR2 ANQGSEA. CDR3 size: 16 residues. V dropped 1 base and J dropped 4; count of bases not matched to a gene: 9. Written as DNA, the CDR3 is TGCAGCGTTGAAGGATACAGGGGGCGCGGATCAGATACGCAGTATTTT. Protein sequence: CSVEGYRGRGSDTQYF.

The rearrangement links TRBV2 to TRBJ1-1, with 7 bases aligning to TRBD1. Germline assignment: CDR1 SNHLY and CDR2 FYNNEI. This CDR3 is 15 amino acids long. Trimming took 1 base from V and 5 from J; bases not matched to a gene: 7. The CDR3 DNA reads TGTGCCAGCAGTGAAGGGTCAAGGGGGCGTACTGAAGCTTTCTTT. The encoded protein is CASSEGSRGRTEAFF.

The J gene is TRBJ1-5, the V gene TRBV6-2 or TRBV6-3; D is ambiguous. The germline gives CDR1 MNHEY, CDR2 SVGEGT. The CDR3 is made up of 13 amino acids. Trimming stripped 6 bases from V and 1 base from J, with 7 bases between. The CDR3 region is CASSRRSNQPQHF. The CDR3, as DNA: TGTGCCAGCAGCCGGAGAAGCAATCAGCCCCAGCATTTT.

This clonotype was found a few times. This rearrangement joins TRBV12-3 or TRBV12-4 to TRBJ1-6, with a tentative D call TRBD1 (6 bases). The CDR3 has 17 amino acids. Deletions cut 0 bases from V and 0 bases from J, with 9 bases between. CDR3 sequence: CASSLAAGASYNSPLHF. CDR3 coding DNA: TGTGCCAGCAGTTTAGCTGCAGGGGCCTCCTATAATTCACCCCTCCACTTT.

The sample holds a few counts of this clonotype. V gene TRBV6-5 combines with J gene TRBJ2-5, with 7 bases identical to TRBD1. Germline-derived CDR1 and CDR2 are MNHEY and SVGAGI. Trimming at V came to 4 bases and at J to 2 bases, leaving 7 bases not matched to a gene. The CDR3 totals 15 residues. The CDR3 region is CASSSSHRGQETQYF. CDR3 DNA sequence: TGTGCCAGCAGTTCTTCTCACAGGGGACAAGAGACCCAGTACTTC.

This clonotype occurred a few times. The chain links TRBV19 to TRBJ2-2; D uncertain. Germline V gives CDR1 LNHDA, CDR2 SQIVND (reference sequence). The V end was cut by 6 bases, the J end by 1 base, with 24 bases between. The CDR3 has 19 residues. CDR3 residues: CASSARFGRTRLNTGELFF. CDR3 DNA: TGTGCCAGTAGCGCTCGGTTCGGCAGGACCCGCTTGAACACCGGGGAGCTGTTTTTT.

This clonotype was seen just once. The chain employs TRBV20-1 and TRBJ1-5; D unclear. The CDR3 is 14 amino acids. V was cut by 6 bases and J by 0 bases, with 12 bases left in between. Germline-derived CDR1 and CDR2 are DFQATT and SNEGSKA (reference sequence). The CDR3 DNA reads TGCAGTGCCTCCCCTGGATATAGCAATCAGCCCCAGCATTTT. Translating it yields CSASPGYSNQPQHF.

The gene calls are TRBV7-9 and TRBJ2-7; D is possibly TRBD2 (5 bases). The V gene's germline CDR1 is SEHNR and CDR2 FQNEAQ (reference sequence). This CDR3 is built from 16 residues. Trimming pared 0 bases from V and 2 bases from J, leaving 14 bases between. CDR3 sequence reads: CASSLARALGTYEQYF. DNA for the CDR3: TGTGCCAGCAGCTTAGCGCGGGCTCTGGGGACCTACGAGCAGTACTTC. Supplemented by reference TRBV7-9 and TRBJ2-7, the full variable domain reads DTGVSQNPRHKITKRGQNVTFRCDPISEHNRLYWYRQTLGQGPEFLTYFQNEAQLEKSRLLSDRFSAERPKGSFSTLEIQRTEQGDSAMYLCASSLARALGTYEQYFGPGTRLTVT.

The chain recombines TRBV27 with TRBJ1-1, with 7 bases fitting TRBD1. This CDR3 has 15 amino acids. Germline lookup yields CDR1 MNHEY and CDR2 SMNVEV (reference sequence). V was clipped by 6 bases and J by 3 bases; unmatched bases: 10. For the CDR3, the DNA is TGTGCCAGCAGCCCGAGACAGGGAAGATACACTGAAGCTTTCTTT. The encoded protein is CASSPRQGRYTEAFF.

This clonotype qualifies as large (0.1 to 1%). The rearrangement links TRBV20-1 to TRBJ2-4; weak D call: TRBD2 (6 bases). Trimming took off 0 bases at V and 1 base at J, with 19 bases between the two ends. CDR1 is DFQATT and CDR2 is SNEGSKA in the germline V gene (reference sequence). The CDR3 is made up of 18 amino acids. The CDR3 is CSARDIRRDPVAKNIQYF. The DNA of the CDR3 is TGCAGTGCTAGAGATATTAGGAGGGACCCCGTCGCCAAAAACATTCAGTACTTC.

This clonotype has only a few counts. The junction shows a germline mismatch at one end, possibly a read error. The CDR3 coding sequence is TGCAGTGCTCGAGAGGGTATAGGGTGGACTGAAGCTTTCTTT. This translates into CSAREGIGWTEAFF. The genes are TRBV20-1 and TRBJ1-1, with D uncertain. This CDR3 has 14 amino acids. Germline V gene lookup returns CDR1 DFQATT and CDR2 SNEGSKA (reference sequence).

The chain is built from TRBV4-3 and TRBJ1-4; unclear D gene. Trimming removed 4 bases from V and 2 bases from J, with 11 bases in between. CDR1 is LGHNA and CDR2 is YSLEER in the germline V gene. The CDR3 runs 15 residues. The CDR3 sequence: CASSPSLGTNEKLFF. CDR3 nucleotide sequence: TGCGCCAGCAGCCCCTCTCTGGGGACTAATGAAAAACTGTTTTTT.